The 23 T cell receptor beta chains below were found in one sample sequenced in a study of T-cell memory formation after mild COVID-19. TCRdb recomputed calls from the 5' RACE reads with MiXCR, one row per CDR3 protein. The sample includes hundreds of thousands of distinct CDR3 sequences, approximately 15% of them seen just once. Sequenced: PBMCs or a T cell subset sorted from them (not recorded which). The receptor set was obtained from a man younger than 35 who had mild COVID-19 (a few samples of this study predate the infection). Cell type and time point are not known.

The chain combines TRBV9 with TRBJ2-2; 10 bases are shared with TRBD1. V shed 1 base, J shed 3 bases, and the junction held 3 bases outside the gene matches. The CDR3 contains 16 residues. Germline V CDR1 and CDR2: SGDLS, YYNGEE. CDR3 nucleotides: TGTGCCAGCAGCGTAACCGGGACAGGGGACACCGGGGAGCTGTTTTTT. It codes for CASSVTGTGDTGELFF. The whole variable domain, remainder taken from reference TRBV9 and TRBJ2-2, is DSGVTQTPKHLITATGQRVTLRCSPRSGDLSVYWYQQSLDQGLQFLIQYYNGEERAKGNILERFSAQQFPDLHSELNLSSLELGDSALYFCASSVTGTGDTGELFFGEGSRLTVL.

This clonotype was observed many times. J is TRBJ2-3 and V is TRBV7-2; 7 nucleotides align to TRBD2. Germline CDR1 and CDR2: SGHTA and FQGNSA. The CDR3 consists of 15 residues. The V gene end was trimmed by 0 bases and the J gene end by 4 bases; junction bases not matched to a gene: 4. CDR3 protein: CASSLAGGRADTQYF. The CDR3 DNA follows: TGTGCCAGCAGCTTAGCCGGGGGGAGGGCAGATACGCAGTATTTT.

This clonotype was counted only a few times. V gene TRBV9 combines with J gene TRBJ2-1; TRBD1 matches at 7 bases. There are 16 residues in the CDR3. From germline, CDR1 is SGDLS and CDR2 YYNGEE. V dropped 4 bases and J dropped 0; count of bases not matched to a gene: 7. CDR3 sequence reads: CASSSSGTVSYNEQFF. In DNA, the CDR3 is TGTGCCAGCAGCTCCTCAGGGACAGTCTCCTACAATGAGCAGTTCTTC.

This sequence joins TRBV5-1 and TRBJ1-2; the D gene is possibly TRBD1 (5 bases). Trimming pared 0 bases from V and 7 bases from J, leaving 10 bases between. From germline, CDR1 is SGHRS and CDR2 YFSETQ. This CDR3 spans 13 amino acids. CDR3 residues: CASSLGRDSGYTF. The CDR3, as DNA: TGCGCCAGCAGCTTGGGCAGGGACTCTGGCTACACCTTC.

The chain is built from TRBV5-5 and TRBJ1-4; D is perhaps TRBD1 (6 bases). The V gene lost 4 bases and the J gene lost 0 bases, with 10 bases spanning the gap. Germline CDR1 reads SGHKS; CDR2 reads YYEKEE (reference sequence). CDR3 length: 15 residues. The CDR3 DNA is TGTGCCAGCAGCGCCCGACAGGCAACTAATGAAAAACTGTTTTTT. Its translation is CASSARQATNEKLFF. The full variable domain, completed using reference TRBV5-5 and TRBJ1-4, is DAGVTQSPTHLIKTRGQQVTLRCSPISGHKSVSWYQQVLGQGPQFIFQYYEKEERGRGNFPDRFSARQFPNYSSELNVNALLLGDSALYLCASSARQATNEKLFFGSGTQLSVL.

The rearrangement links TRBV5-1 to TRBJ2-2; weak D call: TRBD1 (6 bases). This CDR3 has 16 residues. Germline CDR1 reads SGHRS; CDR2 reads YFSETQ. The V and J ends lost 7 bases and 1 base respectively, with 17 bases between them. The CDR3 DNA follows: TGCGCCAGCGGCCTGACAGGCCGCAGGAACACCGGGGAGCTGTTTTTT. It specifies CASGLTGRRNTGELFF.

The V gene is TRBV29-1, the J gene TRBJ1-1; D is unresolved. The CDR3 sequence is 12 residues long. In germline, CDR1 is SQVTM, CDR2 ANQGSEA. V was clipped by 1 base and J by 7 bases, with 10 bases between them. CDR3: CSVEVRAIEAFF. For the CDR3, the DNA is TGCAGCGTTGAAGTTAGGGCAATTGAAGCTTTCTTT.

The V gene is TRBV6-5, the J gene TRBJ2-5; no definite D call. V shed 8 bases and J shed 0 bases, with 10 bases lying between them. Germline-derived CDR1 and CDR2 are MNHEY and SVGAGI. CDR3 length: 13 residues. The chain's CDR3 is CASRGLYQETQYF. In nucleotides, the CDR3 is TGTGCCAGCCGAGGCTTGTACCAAGAGACCCAGTACTTC.

This clonotype has at least ten counts. The gene calls are TRBV12-3 or TRBV12-4 and TRBJ1-4, with 7 bases aligning to TRBD1. This CDR3 comprises 14 residues. V was pared by 6 bases and J by 7 bases, with 8 bases of the junction left unmatched. The CDR3 DNA reads TGTGCCAGCAGCCCGCGACAGGGTACTGAAAAACTGTTTTTT. It codes for CASSPRQGTEKLFF.

This clonotype has more than one count but fewer than ten. As DNA, the CDR3 is TGCAGCGTTGATACAGGGGGGACTGAAGCTTTCTTT. Its translation is CSVDTGGTEAFF. The genes are TRBV29-1 and TRBJ1-1, with TRBD1 matching 8 bases. The CDR3 extends over 12 amino acids. The J segment lost 5 bases and the V segment lost 3 bases, leaving 2 bases of the junction unmatched. CDR1 and CDR2 from the germline V gene are SQVTM and ANQGSEA. The full variable domain, in which reference TRBV29-1 and TRBJ1-1 provide the parts outside the CDR3, is SAVISQKPSRDICQRGTSLTIQCQVDSQVTMMFWYRQQPGQSLTLIATANQGSEATYESGFVIDKFPISRPNLTFSTLTVSNMSPEDSSIYLCSVDTGGTEAFFGQGTRLTVV.

This clonotype was seen more than once but under ten times. This chain links TRBV11-1 with TRBJ2-1; TRBD2 agrees at 13 bases. V shed 5 bases, J shed 8 bases, and the junction held 12 bases outside the gene matches. From germline, CDR1 is SGHAT and CDR2 FQDESV (reference sequence). There are 17 residues in the CDR3. The CDR3 sequence is CASSERTLAGGQHEQFF. For the CDR3, the DNA is TGTGCCAGCAGCGAGCGCACACTAGCGGGGGGGCAACATGAGCAGTTCTTC.

There are a few counts of this clonotype. The rearrangement uses TRBV4-1 and TRBJ2-3; tentatively, D is TRBD2 (7 bases). Per germline, CDR1 MGHRA and CDR2 YSYEKL. The CDR3 runs 15 residues. The germline V and J ends were trimmed by 5 bases and 2 bases, with 14 bases remaining between them. In nucleotides, the CDR3 is TGCGCCAGCAGCACCCGGGGGGCCATCACAGATACGCAGTATTTT. The encoded protein is CASSTRGAITDTQYF.

The genes are TRBV7-9 and TRBJ2-7; D call uncertain. This CDR3 spans 12 amino acids. Germline lookup yields CDR1 SEHNR and CDR2 FQNEAQ (reference sequence). The V end lost 5 bases, the J end lost 5 bases, and 10 bases lay between the germline ends. The CDR3 nucleotides read TGTGCCAGCAGCCTCCCATTTGACGAGCAGTACTTC. As protein: CASSLPFDEQYF.

The chain carries TRBV6-2 or TRBV6-3 and TRBJ2-1, with D maybe TRBD2 (6 bases). V was pared by 8 bases and J by 6 bases, with 17 bases between. The CDR3 runs 14 residues. CDR1 MNHEY and CDR2 SVGEGT come from the germline V gene. The CDR3 DNA is TGTGCCAGCGTTCCAACGGGGGACCCCAATGAGCAGTTCTTC. Its protein is CASVPTGDPNEQFF.

J is TRBJ2-5 and V is TRBV3-1, with a possible D match to TRBD1 (5 bases). This CDR3 is 12 amino acids long. V shed 2 bases and J shed 7 bases, with 8 bases lying between them. Germline loops: CDR1 LGHDT, CDR2 YNNKEL (reference sequence). The CDR3 DNA follows: TGTGCCAGCAGCCAACCAACAGGGACCCAGTACTTC. This translates into CASSQPTGTQYF.

The chain is built from TRBV12-3 or TRBV12-4 and TRBJ1-1; D call uncertain. V was trimmed by 3 bases and J by 4 bases, leaving 9 bases between them. The CDR3 runs 13 residues. CDR3 sequence: CASSFNPATEAFF. In nucleotides, the CDR3 is TGTGCCAGCAGTTTTAACCCCGCCACTGAAGCTTTCTTT.

This clonotype turned up a few times. The rearrangement uses TRBV5-1 and TRBJ1-1; the match to TRBD1 covers 10 bases. The germline gives CDR1 SGHRS, CDR2 YFSETQ. The J segment lost 4 bases and the V segment lost 6 bases, leaving 6 bases of the junction unmatched. CDR3 length: 14 residues. The CDR3 sequence is CASKPDRGPTEAFF. CDR3 nucleotide sequence: TGCGCCAGCAAACCTGACAGGGGGCCCACTGAAGCTTTCTTT. The entire variable domain, with the rest obtained from reference TRBV5-1 and TRBJ1-1, is as follows: KAGVTQTPRYLIKTRGQQVTLSCSPISGHRSVSWYQQTPGQGLQFLFEYFSETQRNKGNFPGRFSGRQFSNSRSEMNVSTLELGDSALYLCASKPDRGPTEAFFGQGTRLTVV.

This clonotype came up a few times. The chain combines TRBV7-9 with TRBJ2-3; weak D call: TRBD2 (5 bases). Per germline, CDR1 SEHNR and CDR2 FQNEAQ (reference sequence). The CDR3 is made up of 16 amino acids. V was cut by 5 bases and J by 2 bases, with 17 bases left in between. The CDR3 DNA is TGTGCCAGCAGCCGATCAAGAGGGAAATCCACAGATACGCAGTATTTT. This encodes CASSRSRGKSTDTQYF.

In its sample, this clonotype was seen many times. The rearrangement links TRBV18 to TRBJ1-4; 7 bases align to TRBD1. The CDR3 contains 14 residues. Per the germline V gene, CDR1 is KGHSH and CDR2 is LQKENI. The J segment lost 6 bases and the V segment lost 3 bases, leaving 4 bases of the junction unmatched. The CDR3 DNA is TGTGCCAGCTCACCGGGACAGTCCGATGAAAAACTGTTTTTT. This translates into CASSPGQSDEKLFF.

The chain recombines TRBV7-9 with TRBJ1-1; D ambiguous. V was trimmed by 3 bases and J by 6 bases, leaving 11 bases between them. This CDR3 comprises 13 residues. Germline-derived CDR1 and CDR2 are SEHNR and FQNEAQ (reference sequence). The CDR3 sequence: CASSFLLQPEAFF. In DNA, the CDR3 is TGTGCCAGCAGCTTTCTTCTACAGCCTGAAGCTTTCTTT.

This chain connects TRBV7-9 to TRBJ2-7; 9 bases agree with TRBD1. Trimming at V came to 2 bases and at J to 3 bases, leaving 14 bases not matched to a gene. CDR1 and CDR2 (germline): SEHNR, FQNEAQ (reference sequence). There are 18 residues in the CDR3. This CDR3 is CASSLRLRQGQGGYEQYF. In nucleotides, the CDR3 is TGTGCCAGCAGCTTACGGCTTCGACAGGGACAGGGCGGCTACGAGCAGTACTTC.

V gene TRBV6-5 combines with J gene TRBJ2-5; no clear D gene. Germline V CDR1 and CDR2: MNHEY, SVGAGI. The CDR3 contains 14 residues. V was shortened by 0 bases and J by 2 bases, with 7 bases between the two germline ends. The DNA of the CDR3 is TGTGCCAGCAGTTACTCCTGGGGTCAAGAGACCCAGTACTTC. Its translation is CASSYSWGQETQYF.

V usage is TRBV12-5 and J usage is TRBJ2-3, with TRBD2 matching 9 bases. The CDR3 has 15 amino acids. J lost 0 bases, V lost 6 bases, and 4 bases had no gene match. Germline lookup yields CDR1 LGHNT and CDR2 FRNRAP. CDR3 sequence (DNA): TGTGCTAGTGGCCCTAGCGGGGTGAGCACAGATACGCAGTATTTT. The encoded protein is CASGPSGVSTDTQYF.